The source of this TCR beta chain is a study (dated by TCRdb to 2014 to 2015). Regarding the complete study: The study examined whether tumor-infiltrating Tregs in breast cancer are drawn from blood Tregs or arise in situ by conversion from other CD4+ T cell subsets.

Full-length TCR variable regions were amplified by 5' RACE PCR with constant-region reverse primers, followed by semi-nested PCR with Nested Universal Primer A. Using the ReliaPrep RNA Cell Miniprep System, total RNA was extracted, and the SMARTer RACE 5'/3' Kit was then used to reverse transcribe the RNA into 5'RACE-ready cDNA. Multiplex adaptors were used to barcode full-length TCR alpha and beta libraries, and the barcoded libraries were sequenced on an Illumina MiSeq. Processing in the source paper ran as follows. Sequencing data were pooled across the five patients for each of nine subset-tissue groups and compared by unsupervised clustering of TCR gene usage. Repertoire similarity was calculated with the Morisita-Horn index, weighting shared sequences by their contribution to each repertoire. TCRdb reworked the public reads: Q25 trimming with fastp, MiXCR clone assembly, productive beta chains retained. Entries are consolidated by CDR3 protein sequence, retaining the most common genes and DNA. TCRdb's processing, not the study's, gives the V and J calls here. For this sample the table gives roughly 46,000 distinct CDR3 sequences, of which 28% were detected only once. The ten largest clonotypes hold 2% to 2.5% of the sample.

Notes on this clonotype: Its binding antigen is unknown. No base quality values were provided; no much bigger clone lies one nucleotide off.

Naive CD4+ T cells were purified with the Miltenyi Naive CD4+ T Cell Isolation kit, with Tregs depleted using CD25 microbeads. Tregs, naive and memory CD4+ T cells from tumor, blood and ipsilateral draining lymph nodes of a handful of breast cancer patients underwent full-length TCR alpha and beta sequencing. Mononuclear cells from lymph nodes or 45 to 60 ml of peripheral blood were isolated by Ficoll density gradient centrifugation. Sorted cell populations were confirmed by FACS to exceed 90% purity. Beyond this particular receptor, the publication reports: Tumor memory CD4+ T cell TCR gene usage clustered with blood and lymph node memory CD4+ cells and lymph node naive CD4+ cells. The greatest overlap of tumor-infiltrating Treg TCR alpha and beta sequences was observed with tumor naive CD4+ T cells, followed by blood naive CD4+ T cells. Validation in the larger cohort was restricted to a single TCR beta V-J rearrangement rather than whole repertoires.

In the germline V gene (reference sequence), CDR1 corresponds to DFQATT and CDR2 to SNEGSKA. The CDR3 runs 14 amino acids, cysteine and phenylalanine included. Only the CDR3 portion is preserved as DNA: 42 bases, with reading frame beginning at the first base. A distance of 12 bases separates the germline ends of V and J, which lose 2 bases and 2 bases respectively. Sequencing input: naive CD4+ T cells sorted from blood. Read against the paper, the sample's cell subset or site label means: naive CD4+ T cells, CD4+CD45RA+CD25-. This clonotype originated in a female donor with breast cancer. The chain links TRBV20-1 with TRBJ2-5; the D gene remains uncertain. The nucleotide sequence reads TGCAGTGCTAGAAGCGTAAGGCCACAAGAGACCCAGTACTTC. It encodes CSARSVRPQETQYF.